The sequence of this TCR beta chain was determined in a study of shared clonotypes between healthy human individuals (dated by TCRdb to 2020 to 2022). About the investigation overall: A few men and a couple of women, aged 18 to 49 years, made up the cohort. For each donor, three plates each were used for CD4 naive and CD4 memory, two plates were used for CD8 naive, and one plate was used for CD8 memory. Blood TCR repertoires of roughly 5 healthy adults were deeply sequenced to estimate repertoire size and the extent of clonotype sharing between individuals. To increase sequencing depth and limit assay-specific biases, different laboratories used diverse techniques to prepare libraries and sequence TCR repertoires. Each donor's leukapheresis produced roughly between about 0.8 and 10 billion PBMCs. Beyond this particular receptor, the publication reports: Incomplete sequencing was indicated by rarefaction of sorted-subset datasets, despite the large sequencing depth. Compared with non-shared clonotypes, clonotypes shared by all four sorted-subset donors had higher generation probabilities. Only blood was sampled, and tissue TCR repertoires likely differ from those in blood. Larger estimated clonotype richness was generally found for naive subsets than for memory subsets. Based on pairwise subsampling, the degree of clonotype sharing among donors was expected to be affected by sequencing depth. The genetic and exposure-history diversity represented was limited by the small number of donors. Across a handful of donors, 4.5% to 6.5% of naive CD4, approximately 3.6% of naive CD8, about 2% of memory CD4, and approximately 0.4% of memory CD8 clonotypes were shared.

Using the deep immunoSEQ assay, TCR CDR3 regions were amplified from genomic DNA by multiplex PCR. Extracted genomic DNA from each cell subset was spread evenly across all wells of several immunoSEQ 96-well plates, with each plate serving as a replicate. Each replicate PCR for sorted subsets received around 200 ng genomic DNA, equal to about 30,000 T cell genomes. The purified libraries were quantified using a Qubit 3.0 fluorometer, sized with a Bioanalyzer 2100, and then quantified again using the KAPA Library Quantification kit. A separate single-read 150-cycle Illumina NextSeq 550 flow cell was used to sequence each immunoSEQ 96-well plate. Regarding the original processing steps: Because the immunoSEQ output included only junctional sequences and no quality scores, the filtering could not be the same as the filtering used for full-length reads. Sequences were annotated with PyIR, a Python wrapper for IgBLAST v1.9, and V/J genes and CDR3 were assigned using IMGT germline references. Any read was removed if the V/J assignment was weak (E-value above 1e-6), the CDR3 was missing, or the read contained stop codons, out-of-frame junctions, or ambiguous translated residues. V3J clonotypes were defined as sequences sharing the same inferred V gene, J gene, and CDR3 amino acid sequence. Percentage overlap between repertoires was calculated by dividing the number of shared unique clonotypes by the size of the smaller repertoire. Repertoire richness was assessed with RTK rarefaction, the Chao1 estimator, and Recon v2.1 estimates of unobserved clonotypes. OLGA was used to compute generation probabilities for all TCRbeta clonotypes that the gDNA method yielded from a few donors. The clones in this table, taken by TCRdb from immuneACCESS, are in-frame only. Not every clone is retained; where verified, under half of the shortfall comes from an unresolved V gene, and the cause of the rest is unknown. V and J calls and clone size are copied from that table; D and trimming were computed from the DNA. For this sample the table gives roughly 2,000,000 clones, of which around 95% were detected only once. 1.5% to 2% of the sample lies in the top ten.

On this clone: This clone's antigen is unknown. The input lacks base qualities; no much larger clone sits a single base away.

CD8 naive samples consisted of CD45RO-negative cells that were positively selected for CCR7, yielding a CD45RA+CCR7+ population without TemRA cells. Healthy HIV-negative adults with no recently reported acute infections or vaccinations were included as donors. Every donor was a Caucasian adult residing in Nashville, Tennessee, USA. Blood was collected by leukapheresis, and PBMCs were isolated by Ficoll-Histopaque density gradient centrifugation and then cryopreserved in liquid nitrogen vapor phase. Purity and quantity of every magnetically sorted T cell population were checked by analytical flow cytometry. Genomic DNA was isolated from each sorted fraction and quantified by UV absorbance on a Nanodrop 2000c. Sequenced input: naive CD8+ T cells from PBMCs. Read against the paper, the sample's cell subset or site label means: CD45RA+CCR7+. The origin of this receptor is a man between 18 and 29 years old in good health. Some clones in this sample may be carry-over from other donors' samples.

Read as DNA, the sequence is TGTGCCAGCACCCCACGGGCCGTCGGACCCATGAGCGGGGAGCTGTTTTTT. It encodes CASTPRAVGPMSGELFF. The chain employs TRBV7-9 and TRBJ2-2, with the D gene not confidently named. Trimming removed 7 bases from V and 7 bases from J, leaving 25 bases between the germline ends. CDR1 is given as SEHNR and CDR2 as FQNEAQ, both from the germline V gene (reference sequence). Counted from cysteine to phenylalanine, this CDR3 has 17 amino acids. The read is trimmed to its CDR3 DNA, 51 bases read in frame from base 1.